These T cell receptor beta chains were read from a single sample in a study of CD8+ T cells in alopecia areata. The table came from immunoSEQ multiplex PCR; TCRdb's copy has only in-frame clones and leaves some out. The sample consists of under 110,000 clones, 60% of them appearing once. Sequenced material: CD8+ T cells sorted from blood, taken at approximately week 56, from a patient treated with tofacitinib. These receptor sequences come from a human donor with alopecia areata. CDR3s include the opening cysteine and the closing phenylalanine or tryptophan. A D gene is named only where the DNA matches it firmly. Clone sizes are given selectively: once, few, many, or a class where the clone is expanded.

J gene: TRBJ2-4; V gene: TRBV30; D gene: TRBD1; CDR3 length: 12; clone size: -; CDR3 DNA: TGTGCCTGGAGTGGGGGACAGGGTTTAGGGTACTTC; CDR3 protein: CAWSGGQGLGYF
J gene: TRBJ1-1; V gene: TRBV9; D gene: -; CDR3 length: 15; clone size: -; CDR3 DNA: TGTGCCAGCAGCGTAGGCCTCTTCGGGAACACTGAAGCTTTCTTT; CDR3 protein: CASSVGLFGNTEAFF
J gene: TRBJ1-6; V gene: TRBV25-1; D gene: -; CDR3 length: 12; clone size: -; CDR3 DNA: TGTGCCAGCAGTGAGTCAGGTTCACCCCTCCACTTT; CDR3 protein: CASSESGSPLHF
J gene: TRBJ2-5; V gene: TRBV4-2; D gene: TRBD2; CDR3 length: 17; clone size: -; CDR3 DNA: TGTGCCAGCAGCCAAGAAGATTCTGCGGGGGGGCTCGAGACCCAGTACTTC; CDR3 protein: CASSQEDSAGGLETQYF
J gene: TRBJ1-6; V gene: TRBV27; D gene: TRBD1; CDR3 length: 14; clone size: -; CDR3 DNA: TGTGCCAGCAGCGCCGGGACAGGCTTTTCACCCCTCCACTTT; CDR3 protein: CASSAGTGFSPLHF
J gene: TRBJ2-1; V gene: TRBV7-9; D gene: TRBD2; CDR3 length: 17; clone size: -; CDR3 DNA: TGTGCCAGCAGCTCCGAAGGGCGGGGGACGGTAGTCAATGAGCAGTTCTTC; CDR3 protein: CASSSEGRGTVVNEQFF
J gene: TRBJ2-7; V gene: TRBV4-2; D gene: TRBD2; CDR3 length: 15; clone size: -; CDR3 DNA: TGTGCCAGCAGCCAAGATAGGGACGGGGGGTACGAGCAGTACTTC; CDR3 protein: CASSQDRDGGYEQYF
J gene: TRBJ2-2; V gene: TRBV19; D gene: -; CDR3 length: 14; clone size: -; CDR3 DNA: TGTGCCAGTACCGGGACGGCGAACACCGGGGAGCTGTTTTTT; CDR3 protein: CASTGTANTGELFF
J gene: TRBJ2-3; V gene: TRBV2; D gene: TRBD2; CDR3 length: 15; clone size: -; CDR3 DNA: TGTGCCAGGGAGGCGGGACTAGCGGCATCAGATACGCAGTATTTT; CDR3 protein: CAREAGLAASDTQYF
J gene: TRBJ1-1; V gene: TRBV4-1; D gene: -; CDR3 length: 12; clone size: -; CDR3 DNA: TGCGCCAGCAGCCAATACGGAAGTGAAGCTTTCTTT; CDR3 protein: CASSQYGSEAFF
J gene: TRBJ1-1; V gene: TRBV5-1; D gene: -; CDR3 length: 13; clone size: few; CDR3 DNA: TGCGCCAGCAGCGGAGGAGGGCGGACTGAAGCTTTCTTT; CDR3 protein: CASSGGGRTEAFF
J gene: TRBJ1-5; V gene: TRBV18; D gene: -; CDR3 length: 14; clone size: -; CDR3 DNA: TGTGCCAGCTCACCAGGGGCGGTCAATCAGCCCCAGCATTTT; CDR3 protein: CASSPGAVNQPQHF
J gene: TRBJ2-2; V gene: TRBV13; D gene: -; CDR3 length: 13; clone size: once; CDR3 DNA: TGTGCCAGCATCCTATCAGGGACCGGGGAGCTGTTTTTT; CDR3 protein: CASILSGTGELFF
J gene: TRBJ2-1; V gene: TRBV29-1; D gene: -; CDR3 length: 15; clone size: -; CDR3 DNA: TGCAGCGTTGAGGGGGCGGGGGACCACTACAATGAGCAGTTCTTC; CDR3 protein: CSVEGAGDHYNEQFF
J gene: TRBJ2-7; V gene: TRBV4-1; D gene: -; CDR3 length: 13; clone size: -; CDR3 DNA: TGCGCCAGCAGCCAGATTCTGGACTACGAGCAGTACTTC; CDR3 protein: CASSQILDYEQYF
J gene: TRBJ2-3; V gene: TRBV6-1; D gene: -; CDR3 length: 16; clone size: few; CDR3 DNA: TGTGCCAGCAGTGGTATAGCGGGTGGCCAGGGGGATACGCAGTATTTT; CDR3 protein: CASSGIAGGQGDTQYF
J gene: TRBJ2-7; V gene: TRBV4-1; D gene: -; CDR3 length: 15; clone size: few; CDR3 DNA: TGCGCCAGCAGCCAAGAGGAAGGGGACTTTTACGAGCAGTACTTC; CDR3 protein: CASSQEEGDFYEQYF
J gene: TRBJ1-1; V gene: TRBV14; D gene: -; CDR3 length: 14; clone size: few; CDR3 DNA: TGTGCCAGCAGCCAAGGCAGGAGAGTGACTGAAGCTTTCTTT; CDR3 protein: CASSQGRRVTEAFF
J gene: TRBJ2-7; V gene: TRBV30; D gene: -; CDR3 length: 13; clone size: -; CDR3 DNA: TGTGCCTGGAGTTCCGCGGATCCCTACGAGCAGTACTTC; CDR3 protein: CAWSSADPYEQYF
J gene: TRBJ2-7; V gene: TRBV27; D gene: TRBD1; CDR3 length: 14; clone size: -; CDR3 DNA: TGTGCCAGCAGCCTGGGACAGACGTCCTACGAGCAGTACTTC; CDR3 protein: CASSLGQTSYEQYF
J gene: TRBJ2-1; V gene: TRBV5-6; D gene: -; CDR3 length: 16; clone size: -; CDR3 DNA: TGTGCCAGCAGCGGCGGGACAGAACAGACCTACAATGAGCAGTTCTTC; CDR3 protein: CASSGGTEQTYNEQFF
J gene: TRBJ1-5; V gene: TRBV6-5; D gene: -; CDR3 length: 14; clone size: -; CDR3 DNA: TGTGCCAGCAGTTTGAACACGGGTTATCAGCCCCAGCATTTT; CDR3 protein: CASSLNTGYQPQHF
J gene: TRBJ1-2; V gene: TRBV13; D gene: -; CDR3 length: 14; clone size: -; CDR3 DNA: TGTGCCAGCAGCTTAGCGGGGGAGGACTATGGCTACACCTTC; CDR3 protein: CASSLAGEDYGYTF
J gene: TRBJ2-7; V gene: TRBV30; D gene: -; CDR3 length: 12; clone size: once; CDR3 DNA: TGTGCCTGGAGTGTAGCAGCGGCCGAGCAGTACTTC; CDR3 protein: CAWSVAAAEQYF
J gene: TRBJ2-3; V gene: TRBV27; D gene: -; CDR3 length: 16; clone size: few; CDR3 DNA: TGTGCCAGCAGGGCCCGCCCCAGGGTTAGCACAGATACGCAGTATTTT; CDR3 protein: CASRARPRVSTDTQYF
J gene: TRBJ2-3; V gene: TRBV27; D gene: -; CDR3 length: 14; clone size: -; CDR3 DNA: TGTGCCACGGGGGCGGCTAGCGGTTCAGATACGCAGTATTTT; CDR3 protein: CATGAASGSDTQYF
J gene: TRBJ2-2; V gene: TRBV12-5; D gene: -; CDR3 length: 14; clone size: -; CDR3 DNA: TGTGCTAGTGGTCTAAAGGGGGTCACCGGGGAGCTGTTTTTT; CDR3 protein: CASGLKGVTGELFF
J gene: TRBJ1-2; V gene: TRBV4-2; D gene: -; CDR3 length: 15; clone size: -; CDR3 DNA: TGTGCCAGCAGCCAAGATCGGGGAAGCTTGTATGGCTACACCTTC; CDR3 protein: CASSQDRGSLYGYTF
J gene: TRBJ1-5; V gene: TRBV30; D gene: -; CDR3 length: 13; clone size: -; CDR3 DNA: TGTGCCTGGAGTGTAGGTAGCAATCAGCCCCAGCATTTT; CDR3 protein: CAWSVGSNQPQHF
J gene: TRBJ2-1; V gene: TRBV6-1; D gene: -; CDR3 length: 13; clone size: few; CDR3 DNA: TGTGCCAGCAGTGACAGCTCCTACAATGAGCAGTTCTTC; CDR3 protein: CASSDSSYNEQFF
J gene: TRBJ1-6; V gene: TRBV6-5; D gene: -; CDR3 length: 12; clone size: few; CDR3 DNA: TGTGCCAGCAGTGTGGGGGATTCACCCCTCCACTTT; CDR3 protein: CASSVGDSPLHF
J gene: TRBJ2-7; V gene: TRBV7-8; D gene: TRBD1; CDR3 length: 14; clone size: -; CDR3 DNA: TGTGCCAGCAGCCCAGGGGGACGAACCTACGAGCAGTACTTC; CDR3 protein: CASSPGGRTYEQYF
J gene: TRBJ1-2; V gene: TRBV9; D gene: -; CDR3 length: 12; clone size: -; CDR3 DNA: TGTGCCAGCAGCGTAGATCGGCAGGGCTACACCTTC; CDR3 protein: CASSVDRQGYTF
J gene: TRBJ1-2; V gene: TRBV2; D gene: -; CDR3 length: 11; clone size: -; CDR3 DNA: TGTGCCGGGGTGGGAGGGGAGCGCTACACCTTC; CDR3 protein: CAGVGGERYTF
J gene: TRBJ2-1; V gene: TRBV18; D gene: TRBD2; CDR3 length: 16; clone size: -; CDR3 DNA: TGTGCCAGCTCACCACCGGCGGGGGGATCCTACAATGAGCAGTTCTTC; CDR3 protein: CASSPPAGGSYNEQFF
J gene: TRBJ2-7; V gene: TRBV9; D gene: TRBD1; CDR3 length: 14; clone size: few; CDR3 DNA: TGTGCCAGCAGCGTATCCGGGACAGGGGGCGAGCAGTACTTC; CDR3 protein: CASSVSGTGGEQYF
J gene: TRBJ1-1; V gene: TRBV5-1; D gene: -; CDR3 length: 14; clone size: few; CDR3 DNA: TGCGCCAGCAGACCGACGGCGGACAACACTGAAGCTTTCTTT; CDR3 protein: CASRPTADNTEAFF
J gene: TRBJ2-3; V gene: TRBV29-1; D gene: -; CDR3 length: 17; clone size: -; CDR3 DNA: TGCAGCGTTGAAGGCCCGATCTCTGAACGAGATACAGATACGCAGTATTTT; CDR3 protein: CSVEGPISERDTDTQYF
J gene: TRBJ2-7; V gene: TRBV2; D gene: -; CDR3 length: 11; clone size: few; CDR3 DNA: TGTGCCAGCAGCATGGGTAGGGAGCAGTACTTC; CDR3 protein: CASSMGREQYF
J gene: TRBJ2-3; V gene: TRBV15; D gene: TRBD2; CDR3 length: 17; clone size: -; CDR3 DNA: TGTGCCACCAGCGATTCTAGCGGGGGGGCCCGGGCAGATACGCAGTATTTT; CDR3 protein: CATSDSSGGARADTQYF
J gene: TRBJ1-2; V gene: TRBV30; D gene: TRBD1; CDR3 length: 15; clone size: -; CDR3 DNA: TGTGCCTGGAGTGTACCCCGGGACAGGGCCCGCGGCTACACCTTC; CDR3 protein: CAWSVPRDRARGYTF
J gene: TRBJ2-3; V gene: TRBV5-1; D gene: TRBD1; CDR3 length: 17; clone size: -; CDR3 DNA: TGCGCCAGCAGCCCCCGGGACAGGGGGTTTAGCACAGATACGCAGTATTTT; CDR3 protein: CASSPRDRGFSTDTQYF
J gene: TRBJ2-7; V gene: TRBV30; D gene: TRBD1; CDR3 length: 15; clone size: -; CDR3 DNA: TGTGCCTGGAGCCCACCGGACAGGCGCCCCTACGAGCAGTACTTC; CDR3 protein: CAWSPPDRRPYEQYF